The 31 T cell receptor beta chains below all came from one sample that was sequenced in a study of T cell repertoires in cytomegalovirus infection. TCRdb re-called the reads with MiXCR, one entry per CDR3 protein. The table records some 700,000 distinct CDR3 sequences, roughly a third of them present only once. No cognate antigen is known for these TCRs. Sample: cultured PBMCs, taken from culture after CMV antigen stimulation. These receptors all come from a human donor in good health (CMV status not recorded). Some clones in this sample may be carry-over from other donors' samples.

The V call is TRBV4-1, the J call TRBJ2-5, with no clear D. The length of the CDR3 is 13 residues. The V gene's germline CDR1 is MGHRA and CDR2 YSYEKL. Trimming removed 1 base at V and 5 bases at J, with 8 bases between. CDR3 DNA sequence: TGCGCCAGCAGCCAAGGGGGAAGGGAGACCCAGTACTTC. Protein: CASSQGGRETQYF.

This clonotype was found a few times. The chain is built from TRBV7-6 and TRBJ2-3; TRBD2 agrees at 7 bases. The V segment lost 5 bases and the J segment 6 bases; nucleotides outside the gene matches: 11. The germline gives CDR1 SGHVS, CDR2 FNYEAQ. The CDR3 has 15 amino acids. The CDR3 reads CASSRAGVVYDTQYF. The DNA of the CDR3 is TGTGCCAGCAGCCGGGCGGGGGTGGTGTATGATACGCAGTATTTT.

This chain links TRBV29-1 with TRBJ2-3, with 9 bases lining up with TRBD1. Germline CDR1 SQVTM, CDR2 ANQGSEA. The CDR3 is 15 amino acids. Trimming at V came to 4 bases and at J to 0 bases, leaving 5 bases not matched to a gene. The chain's CDR3 is CSVVPGQGSTDTQYF. The CDR3 nucleotides are TGCAGCGTTGTTCCGGGACAGGGTAGCACAGATACGCAGTATTTT.

The chain links TRBV28 to TRBJ1-5, with D possibly being TRBD1 (6 bases). Germline V CDR1 and CDR2: MDHEN, SYDVKM. This CDR3 is built from 18 residues. V was shortened by 7 bases and J by 3 bases, with 25 bases between the two germline ends. The CDR3 sequence: CASTRPPTGGLLNQPQHF. The CDR3 nucleotides are TGTGCCAGCACCCGCCCCCCGACAGGTGGACTTCTCAATCAGCCCCAGCATTTT. The full variable domain, completed using reference TRBV28 and TRBJ1-5, is DVKVTQSSRYLVKRTGEKVFLECVQDMDHENMFWYRQDPGLGLRLIYFSYDVKMKEKGDIPEGYSVSREKKERFSLILESASTNQTSMYLCASTRPPTGGLLNQPQHFGDGTRLSIL.

This clonotype has just one count. The chain joins TRBV6-2 or TRBV6-3 to TRBJ2-7; 7 bases map to TRBD1. The CDR3 extends over 17 amino acids. Per germline, CDR1 MNHEY and CDR2 SVGEGT. V was clipped by 3 bases and J by 2 bases; unmatched bases: 13. CDR3 coding DNA: TGTGCCAGCAGTTATAATATCGGTCCGGGACAGACCTACGAGCAGTACTTC. Amino acid sequence: CASSYNIGPGQTYEQYF.

This clonotype was counted only a few times. The chain joins TRBV7-2 to TRBJ2-3; TRBD1 matches at 7 bases. The V and J ends lost 3 bases and 0 bases, in that order; junction bases with no gene match: 3. Per germline, CDR1 SGHTA and CDR2 FQGNSA. CDR3 length: 15 amino acids. CDR3 residues: CASSFGTASTDTQYF. The CDR3 nucleotides are TGTGCCAGCAGCTTCGGGACAGCTAGCACAGATACGCAGTATTTT.

The V and J genes are TRBV28 and TRBJ2-3; no firm D call. Germline lookup yields CDR1 MDHEN and CDR2 SYDVKM. The CDR3 has 14 amino acids. Between the trimmed V and J ends, which lost 5 bases and 2 bases, there was a span of 11 bases. DNA for the CDR3: TGTGCCAGCAGTCAAGGTGCCCCCACAGATACGCAGTATTTT. Protein: CASSQGAPTDTQYF.

This clonotype was seen only a few times. V and J are TRBV2 and TRBJ2-3; D gene unclear. Germline CDR1 and CDR2: SNHLY and FYNNEI. V lost 8 bases and J 2 bases, leaving 8 bases between the germline ends. This CDR3 has 12 amino acids. CDR3 protein: CASLRDTDTQYF. CDR3 nucleotides: TGTGCCAGCTTAAGAGACACAGATACGCAGTATTTT.

This clonotype showed up just a few times. The V call is TRBV19, the J call TRBJ2-7, with TRBD1 matching 8 bases. The J segment lost 4 bases and the V segment lost 3 bases, leaving 8 bases of the junction unmatched. The CDR3 is 15 residues long. Germline lookup yields CDR1 LNHDA and CDR2 SQIVND (reference sequence). The CDR3 nucleotides read TGTGCCAGTAGTATTGCAGGACAGGGCGGGTACGAGCAGTACTTC. The encoded protein is CASSIAGQGGYEQYF.

In this sample, this clonotype turned up a few times. V and J are TRBV6-1 and TRBJ1-4, with 7 bases aligning to TRBD1. The CDR3 sequence is 15 residues long. The J segment lost 4 bases and the V segment lost 1 base, leaving 3 bases of the junction unmatched. The V gene's germline CDR1 is MNHNS and CDR2 SASEGT. CDR3 region: CASSEVRDSNEKLFF. The CDR3 coding sequence is TGTGCCAGCAGTGAAGTTCGGGACAGTAATGAAAAACTGTTTTTT.

This clonotype occurred a few times. The rearrangement joins TRBV27 to TRBJ2-1; D is perhaps TRBD1 or TRBD2 (5 bases each). CDR3 length: 15 amino acids. Germline-derived CDR1 and CDR2 are MNHEY and SMNVEV (reference sequence). Trimming shortened V by 4 bases and J by 3 bases, and 13 bases separated the two germline ends. In nucleotides, the CDR3 is TGTGCCAGCAGTTCGGGGACCGATATCTACAATGAGCAGTTCTTC. Its protein product is CASSSGTDIYNEQFF.

J is TRBJ1-2 and V is TRBV6-5, with unresolved D. The germline gives CDR1 MNHEY, CDR2 SVGAGI. V lost 10 bases and J 8 bases, leaving 20 bases between the germline ends. This CDR3 contains 13 residues. CDR3 sequence reads: CATGRTKWRGYTF. The CDR3 DNA is TGTGCCACTGGACGGACCAAATGGCGGGGCTACACCTTC.

This clonotype was seen only a few times. This chain uses TRBV6-1 with TRBJ2-7; 14 bases fit TRBD2. This CDR3 spans 16 amino acids. Losses at the gene ends were 7 bases for V and 2 bases for J; bases not matched to a gene: 7. Germline loops: CDR1 MNHNS, CDR2 SASEGT. CDR3 nucleotides: TGTGCCAGCACTCCGGGACTAGCGGGGGCCGCCTACGAGCAGTACTTC. Amino acid sequence: CASTPGLAGAAYEQYF.

This clonotype was seen more than once but under ten times. CDR3 region: CASSQETTGSSYNEQFF. CDR3 nucleotides: TGCGCCAGCAGCCAAGAGACGACAGGGAGCTCCTACAATGAGCAGTTCTTC. The rearrangement links TRBV4-1 to TRBJ2-1, with 7 positions matching TRBD1. Germline V gives CDR1 MGHRA, CDR2 YSYEKL. This CDR3 contains 17 residues. V gave up 0 bases and J gave up 0 bases; unmatched junction bases: 5.

This clonotype was counted a few times. The chain carries TRBV12-3 or TRBV12-4 and TRBJ1-1; D gene uncertain. The CDR3 contains 14 residues. Trimming took off 7 bases at V and 6 bases at J, with 18 bases between the two ends. The CDR3 is CASTDTQVIAEAFF. The CDR3 DNA sequence: TGTGCCAGCACCGACACTCAGGTGATTGCTGAAGCTTTCTTT.

The V gene is TRBV11-2, the J gene TRBJ2-1; 7 bases are a match to TRBD2. CDR1 and CDR2 from the germline V gene are SGHAT and FQNNGV. The CDR3 runs to 17 residues. Trimming cost V 2 bases and J 2 bases; bases outside gene matches: 9. The CDR3, as DNA: TGTGCCAGCAGCTTATTCGGTCTAGCGGCTGCCTACAATGAGCAGTTCTTC. It encodes CASSLFGLAAAYNEQFF.

This clonotype was observed a few times. The V call is TRBV7-2, the J call TRBJ2-3, with D perhaps given as TRBD1 or TRBD2 (5 bases each). V was cut by 2 bases and J by 4 bases, with 10 bases left in between. Germline V gives CDR1 SGHTA, CDR2 FQGNSA. The CDR3 runs 14 residues. The CDR3 protein is CASSLMPGPDTQYF. The CDR3 bases are TGTGCCAGCAGCTTAATGCCGGGGCCAGATACGCAGTATTTT.

The chain employs TRBV10-3 and TRBJ1-6, with D tentatively TRBD1 (5 bases). Deletions cut 6 bases from V and 3 bases from J, with 12 bases between. The CDR3 runs 15 residues. Germline CDR1 and CDR2: ENHRY and SYGVKD. The CDR3 DNA reads TGTGCCATCAGCGACAGAGGACACTATAATTCACCCCTCCACTTT. Protein product: CAISDRGHYNSPLHF.

This clonotype occurred a few times. The chain joins TRBV30 to TRBJ1-3; unclear D gene. The V and J ends lost 3 bases and 3 bases respectively, with 21 bases between them. The CDR3 sequence is 17 residues long. Germline CDR1 reads GTSNPN; CDR2 reads SVGIG (reference sequence). The CDR3 DNA is TGTGCCTGGAGCGCCATTATGGGGATTACTTTTGGAAACACCATATATTTT. This sequence encodes CAWSAIMGITFGNTIYF.

This clonotype appeared a single time. The chain joins TRBV12-3 or TRBV12-4 to TRBJ1-6, with TRBD1 matching 8 bases. The CDR3 runs 15 residues. The J segment lost 7 bases and the V segment lost 6 bases, leaving 8 bases of the junction unmatched. CDR3 sequence reads: CASSYGTGFNSPLHF. CDR3 nucleotide sequence: TGTGCCAGCAGCTACGGGACAGGATTCAATTCACCCCTCCACTTT.

The gene calls are TRBV19 and TRBJ1-5; tentative D call: TRBD1 (5 bases). The CDR3 spans 16 residues. V was clipped by 8 bases and J by 3 bases, with 20 bases between them. The germline V gene has CDR1 LNHDA and CDR2 SQIVND (reference sequence). The CDR3 spells CASGTTGTEANQPQHF. In DNA form, the CDR3 reads TGTGCCAGTGGGACTACCGGGACGGAAGCCAATCAGCCCCAGCATTTT.

In its sample, this clonotype was seen a few times. The chain uses TRBV4-1 and TRBJ1-1; D may be TRBD1 (6 bases). From germline, CDR1 is MGHRA and CDR2 YSYEKL. Trimming shortened V by 1 base and J by 6 bases, and 24 bases separated the two germline ends. The CDR3 consists of 18 residues. CDR3: CASSQGGRGWGNAPEAFF. In nucleotides, the CDR3 is TGCGCCAGCAGCCAAGGGGGGCGAGGGTGGGGCAATGCGCCTGAAGCTTTCTTT.

The chain links TRBV11-2 to TRBJ2-3; D is unresolved. The CDR3 totals 14 residues. V lost 4 bases and J 1 base, leaving 9 bases between the germline ends. CDR1 and CDR2 from the germline V gene are SGHAT and FQNNGV. CDR3 region: CASSSRDGTDTQYF. As DNA, the CDR3 is TGTGCCAGCAGCTCCAGAGACGGCACAGATACGCAGTATTTT.

This sequence joins TRBV6-5 and TRBJ1-1; D not certain. This CDR3 region has 15 residues. Trimming took 0 bases from V and 4 from J, leaving 12 bases between them. The germline gives CDR1 MNHEY, CDR2 SVGAGI. This CDR3 reads CASSYSGWGGTEAFF. The DNA of the CDR3 is TGTGCCAGCAGTTACTCTGGCTGGGGAGGCACTGAAGCTTTCTTT.

This clonotype was seen repeatedly, ten times or more. The CDR3 sequence: CASSYSIAGEQYF. CDR3 nucleotides: TGTGCCAGCAGTTACTCCATAGCGGGGGAGCAGTACTTC. V usage is TRBV6-2 or TRBV6-3 and J usage is TRBJ2-7, with 8 positions matching TRBD2. CDR1 and CDR2 from the germline V gene are MNHEY and SVGEGT. This CDR3 has 13 residues. J lost 7 bases, V lost 0 bases, and 2 bases had no gene match.

This clonotype has only a few counts. The gene calls are TRBV30 and TRBJ2-1, with 10 bases matching TRBD2. This CDR3 region has 14 residues. CDR1 and CDR2 (germline): GTSNPN, SVGIG (reference sequence). V trimming: 2 bases; J trimming: 8 bases; junction bases outside the gene matches: 6. CDR3 in DNA: TGTGCCTGGAGTAGCGGGAGGGCCACGGATGAGCAGTTCTTC. Amino acids: CAWSSGRATDEQFF.

The table lists this clonotype with a few counts. The gene calls are TRBV7-8 and TRBJ2-1, with D perhaps matching TRBD2 (5 bases). The germline V and J ends were trimmed by 1 base and 9 bases, with 22 bases remaining between them. Germline V gene lookup returns CDR1 SGHVS and CDR2 FQNEAQ. This CDR3 has 17 residues. CDR3 loop: CASSLDETNLAHGEQFF. In DNA, the CDR3 is TGTGCCAGCAGCTTAGATGAGACTAATTTAGCCCACGGTGAGCAGTTCTTC.

In its sample, this clonotype was seen a few times. The chain couples TRBV3-1 to TRBJ2-5; TRBD1 might be the D (5 bases). CDR3 length equals 14 residues. Germline lookup yields CDR1 LGHDT and CDR2 YNNKEL (reference sequence). V was clipped by 1 base and J by 9 bases, with 15 bases between them. The CDR3 sequence is CASSQVSGPVAQYF. DNA of the CDR3: TGTGCCAGCAGCCAAGTCTCAGGGCCCGTAGCCCAGTACTTC.

This clonotype was recorded a few times. The gene calls are TRBV27 and TRBJ2-7, with D perhaps assigned TRBD1 or TRBD2 (5 bases each). V was pared by 6 bases and J by 4 bases, with 16 bases between. The CDR3 spans 14 residues. Germline V gene data show CDR1 as MNHEY and CDR2 as SMNVEV (reference sequence). DNA for the CDR3: TGTGCCAGCAGCCGACAGACAAGCGGTTACGAGCAGTACTTC. This translates into CASSRQTSGYEQYF.

On this clonotype itself: A much larger clone differs from this one at a single base, so this may be a read error. The chain links TRBV7-9 to TRBJ1-1; D gene ambiguous. With 0 bases removed from V and 7 bases from J, the gap between germline ends came to 6 bases. This CDR3 contains 12 residues. Germline V lookup: CDR1 SEHNR, CDR2 FQNEAQ (reference sequence). CDR3 coding DNA: TGTGCCAGCAGCTTAGCGGTCAGTGAAGCTTTCTTT. It is translated as CASSLAVSEAFF.

The V and J genes are TRBV15 and TRBJ1-5; tentative D call: TRBD1 (5 bases). This CDR3 has 13 residues. Germline assignment: CDR1 LNHNV and CDR2 YYDKDF (reference sequence). V shed 3 bases and J shed 7 bases, with 10 bases lying between them. The CDR3 sequence is CATSRYEGQPQHF. CDR3 DNA: TGTGCCACCAGCAGGTACGAGGGGCAGCCCCAGCATTTT.